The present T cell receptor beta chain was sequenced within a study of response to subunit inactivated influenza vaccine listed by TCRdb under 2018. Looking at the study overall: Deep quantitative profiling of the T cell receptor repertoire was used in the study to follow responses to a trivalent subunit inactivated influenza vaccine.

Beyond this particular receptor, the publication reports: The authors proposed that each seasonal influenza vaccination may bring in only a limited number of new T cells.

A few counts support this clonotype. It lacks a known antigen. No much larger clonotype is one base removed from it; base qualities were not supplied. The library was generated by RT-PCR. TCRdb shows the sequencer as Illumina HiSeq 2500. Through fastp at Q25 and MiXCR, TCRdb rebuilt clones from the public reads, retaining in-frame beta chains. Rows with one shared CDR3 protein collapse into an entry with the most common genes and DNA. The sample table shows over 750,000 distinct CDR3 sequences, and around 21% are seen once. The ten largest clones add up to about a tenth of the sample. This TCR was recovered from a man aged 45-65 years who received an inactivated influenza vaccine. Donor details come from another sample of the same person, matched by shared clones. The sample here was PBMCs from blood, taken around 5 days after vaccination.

CDR3 loop: CASSQRAPTDTQYF. The DNA reads TGTGCCAGCAGCCAAAGGGCCCCCACAGATACGCAGTATTTT. The chain links TRBV4-2 with TRBJ2-3; no D segment can be confidently identified. The CDR3 goes from the cysteine to the phenylalanine over 14 residues. Kept here is only the CDR3 DNA, which spans 42 bases and is read in frame from base 1. For CDR1 and CDR2, the germline V gene lists LGHNA and YNFKEQ. The trim is 2 bases for V and 2 bases for J, with a gap of 8 bases between the germline ends.